These 11 T cell receptor beta chains originate from one sample sequenced in a study of long-term antiretroviral therapy in people with HIV (dated 2022 in TCRdb). The immunoSEQ hsTCRB v3.0 assay was used at survey level resolution for TRB variable region sequencing. TCRdb obtained this table from immuneACCESS and retained in-frame rearrangements with V and J assigned. These tables miss some clones; where compared with another copy, unresolved V genes account for less than half of the shortfall, and the remainder is unexplained. This sample holds roughly 2,500 clones; 79% were observed only once. The leading ten clones occupy around 9.4% of the sample. Sample: unsorted PBMCs, taken 0.4 years before starting antiretroviral therapy. These receptors were collected from a woman between 35 and 50 years old with HIV.

The V gene is TRBV7-9, the J gene TRBJ2-6; D might be TRBD1 (6 bases). V shed 5 bases and J shed 10 bases, with 12 bases lying between them. The CDR3 consists of 13 residues. Germline V gene data show CDR1 as SEHNR and CDR2 as FQNEAQ (reference sequence). The CDR3 loop is CASSAGQSNVLTF. DNA for the CDR3: TGTGCCAGCAGCGCCGGACAGTCTAACGTCCTGACTTTC.

V is TRBV28 and J is TRBJ1-1; D remains unclear. Trimming shortened V by 3 bases and J by 5 bases, and 13 bases separated the two germline ends. CDR1 is MDHEN and CDR2 is SYDVKM in the germline V gene. The CDR3 length is 14 residues. The CDR3 coding sequence is TGTGCCAGCAGTTTGCCTCAACGGGGTACTGAAGCTTTCTTT. This codes for CASSLPQRGTEAFF.

This clone showed up just a few times. V usage is TRBV5-1 and J usage is TRBJ2-1; D is ambiguous. V was pared by 1 base and J by 3 bases, with 11 bases between. Germline V gene lookup returns CDR1 SGHRS and CDR2 YFSETQ. This CDR3 has 15 amino acids. The CDR3 reads CASSLLATGYNEQFF. CDR3 DNA: TGCGCCAGCAGCTTGCTTGCGACTGGCTACAATGAGCAGTTCTTC.

The CDR3 bases are TGTGCCAGCAGCTCACCGGGACAAGGGAGCTATGGCTACACCTTC. Its translation is CASSSPGQGSYGYTF. The chain recombines TRBV11-2 with TRBJ1-2, with D perhaps TRBD1 (6 bases). CDR1 SGHAT and CDR2 FQNNGV come from the germline V gene. V dropped 4 bases and J dropped 4 bases, with 16 bases sitting between them. This CDR3 region has 15 residues.

The J gene is TRBJ2-1, the V gene TRBV6-5; TRBD1 aligns across 7 bases. The germline gives CDR1 MNHEY, CDR2 SVGAGI. This CDR3 is built from 11 residues. The ends lost 2 bases at V and 15 bases at J; junction bases unmatched: 4. CDR3: CASSYDRVWFF. The CDR3 nucleotides are TGTGCCAGCAGTTACGACAGGGTCTGGTTCTTC.

CDR3 region: CASSLPSTDTQYF. In DNA form, the CDR3 reads TGTGCCAGCAGCCTCCCAAGCACAGATACGCAGTATTTT. The J gene is TRBJ2-3, the V gene TRBV7-9; D unresolved. V was cut by 5 bases and J by 0 bases, with 6 bases left in between. Looked up from germline, CDR1 is SEHNR and CDR2 is FQNEAQ (reference sequence). The CDR3 totals 13 residues. The full variable domain, completed using reference TRBV7-9 and TRBJ2-3, is DTGVSQNPRHKITKRGQNVTFRCDPISEHNRLYWYRQTLGQGPEFLTYFQNEAQLEKSRLLSDRFSAERPKGSFSTLEIQRTEQGDSAMYLCASSLPSTDTQYFGPGTRLTVL.

The J gene is TRBJ1-2, the V gene TRBV18; D might be TRBD1 (5 bases). Germline values: CDR1 KGHSH, CDR2 LQKENI. The CDR3 consists of 13 residues. V gave up 5 bases and J gave up 3 bases, with 10 bases separating them. CDR3 residues: CASSRGEDYGYTF. CDR3 in DNA: TGTGCCAGCTCAAGAGGGGAGGACTATGGCTACACCTTC.

The chain links TRBV7-3 to TRBJ1-2, with D unclear. The CDR3 covers 13 residues. Germline CDR1 is SGHTA and CDR2 is FQGTGA. The ends were cut back, 4 bases at V and 5 bases at J, with 11 bases in the middle. CDR3 in DNA: TGTGCCAGCAGCTCGGAGTACTATTATGGCTACACCTTC. This encodes CASSSEYYYGYTF.

The J gene is TRBJ2-7, the V gene TRBV7-6; D ambiguous. Trimming removed 4 bases from V and 5 bases from J, with 12 bases in between. CDR3 size: 13 residues. Germline CDR1 and CDR2: SGHVS and FNYEAQ. The CDR3, as DNA: TGTGCCAGCAGCTCCCTCACCCGCGACGAGCAGTACTTC. It translates to CASSSLTRDEQYF.

This clone has a handful of counts. The chain is built from TRBV19 and TRBJ2-7; tentatively, D is TRBD2 (6 bases). Trimming shortened V by 5 bases and J by 0 bases, and 8 bases separated the two germline ends. Germline CDR1 reads LNHDA; CDR2 reads SQIVND (reference sequence). The CDR3 is 13 residues long. CDR3 sequence reads: CASSLGLSYEQYF. The CDR3 DNA reads as TGTGCCAGTAGTCTGGGACTCTCCTACGAGCAGTACTTC. Variable domain in full (rest from reference TRBV19 and TRBJ2-7): DGGITQSPKYLFRKEGQNVTLSCEQNLNHDAMYWYRQDPGQGLRLIYYSQIVNDFQKGDIAEGYSVSREKKESFPLTVTSAQKNPTAFYLCASSLGLSYEQYFGPGTRLTVT.

This sequence joins TRBV14 and TRBJ2-3; TRBD1 agrees at 8 bases. This CDR3 has 15 residues. V shed 0 bases and J 3 bases; nucleotides not matched to a gene: 2. Germline loops: CDR1 SGHDN, CDR2 FVKESK. In DNA form, the CDR3 reads TGTGCCAGCAGCCAAGATGGACAGGGAACAGATACGCAGTATTTT. This codes for CASSQDGQGTDTQYF.